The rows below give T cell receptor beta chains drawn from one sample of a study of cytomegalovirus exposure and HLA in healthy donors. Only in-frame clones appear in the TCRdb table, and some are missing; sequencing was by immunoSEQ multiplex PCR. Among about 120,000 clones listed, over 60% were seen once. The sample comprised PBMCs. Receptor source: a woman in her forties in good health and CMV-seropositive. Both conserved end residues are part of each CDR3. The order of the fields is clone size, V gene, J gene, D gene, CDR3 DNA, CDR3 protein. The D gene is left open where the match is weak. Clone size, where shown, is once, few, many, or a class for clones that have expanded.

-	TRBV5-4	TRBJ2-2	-	TGTGCCAGCAGCCAAACAGGGTTCACCGGGGAGCTGTTTTTT	CASSQTGFTGELFF
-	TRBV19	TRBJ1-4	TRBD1	TGTGCCAGTAGAGAGCCCGGGACAGGGGCGGGAAAACTGTTTTTT	CASREPGTGAGKLFF
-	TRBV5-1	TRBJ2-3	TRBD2	TGCGCCAGCAGCCCCCAGACTAGCGGGGGGGATACGCAGTATTTT	CASSPQTSGGDTQYF
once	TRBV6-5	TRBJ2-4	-	TGTGCCAGCAGTTACGGGGCGGGAATCGGAAACATTCAGTACTTC	CASSYGAGIGNIQYF
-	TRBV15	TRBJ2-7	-	TGTGCCACCAGCAGAGAGAGGGCTGGGAGCTCCTACGAGCAGTACTTC	CATSRERAGSSYEQYF
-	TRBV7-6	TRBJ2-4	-	TGTGCCAGCAGCTTAGGGGAGAAGGTGGGCACGGAGGTAGCCAAAAACATTCAGTACTTC	CASSLGEKVGTEVAKNIQYF
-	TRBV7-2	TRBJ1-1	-	TGTGCCAGCAAACCCTTCCGGGGGGGCACTGAAGCTTTCTTT	CASKPFRGGTEAFF
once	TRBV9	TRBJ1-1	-	TGTGCCAGCAGCGTAGACCCCAGGGGTATGAACACTGAAGCTTTCTTT	CASSVDPRGMNTEAFF
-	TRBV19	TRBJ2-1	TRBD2	TGTGCCAGTAGTCCTCCAGCGGGAGGGCCAAGGGGTCGGGATGAGCAGTTCTTC	CASSPPAGGPRGRDEQFF
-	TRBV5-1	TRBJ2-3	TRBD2	TGCGCCAGCAGCGGGTCGACTAGCCTAACAGATACGCAGTATTTT	CASSGSTSLTDTQYF
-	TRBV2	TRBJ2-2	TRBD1	TGTGCCAGCGTAGACAGGGGGCAGGGAGTCACCGGGGAGCTGTTTTTT	CASVDRGQGVTGELFF
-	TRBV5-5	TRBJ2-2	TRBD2	TGTGCCAGCAGCTTCGTTCCGGCGGGGGCGAACACCGGGGAGCTGTTTTTT	CASSFVPAGANTGELFF
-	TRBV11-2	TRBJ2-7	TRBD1	TGTGCCAGCAGAAAACCCGGGACAGGGGGCTACGAGCAGTACTTC	CASRKPGTGGYEQYF
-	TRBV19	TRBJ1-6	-	TGTGCCAGTCGATCCATCGGGCAGGGTGATAATTCACCCCTCCACTTT	CASRSIGQGDNSPLHF
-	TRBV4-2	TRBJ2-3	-	TGTGCCAGCAGCCAAGATTGGAGCTCCGAAACAGATACGCAGTATTTT	CASSQDWSSETDTQYF
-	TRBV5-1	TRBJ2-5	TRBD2	TGCGCCAGCAGCTTGGGCGGGGGAGGGAGAGAGACCCAGTACTTC	CASSLGGGGRETQYF
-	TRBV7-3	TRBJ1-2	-	TGTGCCAGCAGCCTAGGGCCAGGGGCTGCTGGCTACACCTTC	CASSLGPGAAGYTF
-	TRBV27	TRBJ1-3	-	TGTGCCAGCAGTTCGGCGGGCGTAGGTGGAAACACCATATATTTT	CASSSAGVGGNTIYF
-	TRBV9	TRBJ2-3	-	TGTGCCAGCAGCCCTGAGGTCGGACGGACTAGCACAGATACGCAGTATTTT	CASSPEVGRTSTDTQYF
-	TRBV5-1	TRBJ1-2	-	TGCGCCAGCGGCCCGGACAGAAACTATGGCTACACCTTC	CASGPDRNYGYTF
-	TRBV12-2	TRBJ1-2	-	TGTGCAAGTCGCTTAGGGGGGGTACCTCTTTATGGCTACACCTTC	CASRLGGVPLYGYTF
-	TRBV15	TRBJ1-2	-	TGTGCCACCAGCAGAGATCGGGAGGCCTACACCTTC	CATSRDREAYTF
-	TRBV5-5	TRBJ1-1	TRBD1	TGTGCCAGCAGCCCCGGACAGGGGGGGGGCACTGAAGCTTTCTTT	CASSPGQGGGTEAFF
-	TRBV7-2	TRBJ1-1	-	TGTGCCAGCAGCTTAGTTGGGCTCTTGAACACTGAAGCTTTCTTT	CASSLVGLLNTEAFF
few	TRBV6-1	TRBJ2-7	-	TGTGCCAGCAGTGTATCATCCGCGGGGCAGTACTTC	CASSVSSAGQYF
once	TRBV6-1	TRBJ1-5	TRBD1	TGTGCCACCAACTACAGGGGAAATCAGCCCCAGCATTTT	CATNYRGNQPQHF